This TCR beta chain was sequenced during a study of T cell responses to AZD1222 COVID-19 vaccine. Study-wide results and limits: Donors in the cohort were predominantly white British and more often female, and clonal diversity was possibly underestimated.

For this clone: Its specificity is unknown.

Method: immunoSEQ multiplex PCR; TCRdb's copy keeps in-frame clones and lacks some. The top ten hold 1% of the sample, which has roughly 180,000 clones, over 85% seen once. This CDR3 has 15 residues. Between the trimmed V and J ends, which lost 3 bases and 0 bases, there was a span of 9 bases. Germline-derived CDR1 and CDR2 are DFQATT and SNEGSKA (reference sequence). Sequencing was performed on peripheral blood, taken 28 days after the second dose of the MenACWY control vaccine. The chain joins TRBV20-1 to TRBJ1-6; no reliable D call. The source of this sequence is an adult who received the MenACWY meningococcal vaccine as a control. DNA for the CDR3: TGCAGTGCTAGTGCAACCCGCTCCTATAATTCACCCCTCCACTTT. This translates into CSASATRSYNSPLHF.